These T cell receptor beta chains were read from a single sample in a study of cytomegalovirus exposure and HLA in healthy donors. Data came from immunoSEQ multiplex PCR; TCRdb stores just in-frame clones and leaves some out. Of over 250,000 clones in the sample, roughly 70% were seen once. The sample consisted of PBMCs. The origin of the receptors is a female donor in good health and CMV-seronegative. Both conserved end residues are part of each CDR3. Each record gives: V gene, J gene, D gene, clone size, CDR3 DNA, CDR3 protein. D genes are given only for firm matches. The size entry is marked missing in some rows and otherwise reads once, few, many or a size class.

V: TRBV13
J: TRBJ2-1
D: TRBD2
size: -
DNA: TGTGCCAGCAGCTTAACCGGGAGGGTCTACAATGAGCAGTTCTTC
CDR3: CASSLTGRVYNEQFF

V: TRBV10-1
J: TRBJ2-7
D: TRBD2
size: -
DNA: TGCGCCAGCAGTGAGTCTCTGGCGGGAGGTCTCAACGAGCAGTACTTC
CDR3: CASSESLAGGLNEQYF

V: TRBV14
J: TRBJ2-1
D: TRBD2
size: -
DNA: TGTGCCAGCAGCCAAGATAGCGGGAGGGCCCTTGTGCAGTTCTTC
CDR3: CASSQDSGRALVQFF

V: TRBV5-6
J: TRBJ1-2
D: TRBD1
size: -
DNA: TGTGCCAGCCTCGGGACAGGGCGCGACTATGGCTACACCTTC
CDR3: CASLGTGRDYGYTF

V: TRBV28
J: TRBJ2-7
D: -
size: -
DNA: TGTGCCAGCAGTTTTTTTCCGGACAGCGCCTACGAGCAGTACTTC
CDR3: CASSFFPDSAYEQYF

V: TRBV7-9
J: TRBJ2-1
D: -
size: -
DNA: TGTGCCAGCAGCTTAGTGGGGGAGGGGGACAATGAGCAGTTCTTC
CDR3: CASSLVGEGDNEQFF

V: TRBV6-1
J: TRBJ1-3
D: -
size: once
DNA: TGTGCCAGCAGTCTCGGAGCGGGGCTGAACACCATATATTTT
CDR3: CASSLGAGLNTIYF

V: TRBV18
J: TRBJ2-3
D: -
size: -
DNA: TGTGCCAGTGGGAAAGCGGACAGAACAGTGGCAGATACGCAGTATTTT
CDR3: CASGKADRTVADTQYF

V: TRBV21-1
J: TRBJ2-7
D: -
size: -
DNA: TGTGCCAGCAGCAAAGCCCAGGGGCGAACCTACGAGCAGTACTTC
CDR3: CASSKAQGRTYEQYF

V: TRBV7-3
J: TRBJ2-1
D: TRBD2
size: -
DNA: TGTGCCAGCAGCTTAAACCGGGGGGGATACAATGAGCAGTTCTTC
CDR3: CASSLNRGGYNEQFF

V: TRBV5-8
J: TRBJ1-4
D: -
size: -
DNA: TGTGCCAGCAGCTTCAGTGGTCCGGGGACTAATGAAAAACTGTTTTTT
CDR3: CASSFSGPGTNEKLFF

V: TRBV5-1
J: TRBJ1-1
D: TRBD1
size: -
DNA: TGCGCCAGCAGCTTAGAAGGACAGGCCCTGGCTTTCTTT
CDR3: CASSLEGQALAFF

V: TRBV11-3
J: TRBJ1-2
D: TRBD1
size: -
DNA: TGTGCCAGCAGCCAACGACAGGGGGTCGCTAACTATGGCTACACCTTC
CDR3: CASSQRQGVANYGYTF

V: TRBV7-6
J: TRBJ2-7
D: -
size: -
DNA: TGTGCCAGCAGCTCTTCATTCGGGAGCGAGCAGTACTTC
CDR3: CASSSSFGSEQYF

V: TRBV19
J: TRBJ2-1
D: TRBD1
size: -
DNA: TGTGCCAGTAGTATAGAGGCCGTTCCGGGACAGGGAAATGAGCAGTTCTTC
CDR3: CASSIEAVPGQGNEQFF

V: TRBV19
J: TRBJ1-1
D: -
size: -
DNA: TGTGCCAGTAGTATAGATGGATCAGGTATCACTGAAGCTTTCTTT
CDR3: CASSIDGSGITEAFF

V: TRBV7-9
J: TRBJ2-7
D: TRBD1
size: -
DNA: TGTGCCAGCAGCCCCGGGACAGGATTTTACGAGCAGTACTTC
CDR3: CASSPGTGFYEQYF

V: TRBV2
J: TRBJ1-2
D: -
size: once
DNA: TGTGCCAGCAGTGGGAGGACAGTTTCAGCCAAGGGCTACACCTTC
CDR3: CASSGRTVSAKGYTF

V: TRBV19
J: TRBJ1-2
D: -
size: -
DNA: TGTGCCAGTAGTGCTACAGGGAACGGACGCAACTATGGCTACACCTTC
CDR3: CASSATGNGRNYGYTF

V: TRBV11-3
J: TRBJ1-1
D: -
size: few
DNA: TGTGCCAGCAGCTTAGTTACAGGGCAGGGCACTGAAGCTTTCTTT
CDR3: CASSLVTGQGTEAFF

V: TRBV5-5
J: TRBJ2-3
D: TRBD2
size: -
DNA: TGTGCCAGCAGCAGACTAGCGGGTGCAGATACGCAGTATTTT
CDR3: CASSRLAGADTQYF

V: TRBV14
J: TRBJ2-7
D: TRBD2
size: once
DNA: TGTGCCAGCAACTCGCGGGGGTCCTACGAGCAGTACTTC
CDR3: CASNSRGSYEQYF

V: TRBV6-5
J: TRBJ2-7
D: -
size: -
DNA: TGTGCCAGTCTTTCTCTAGGGGCCTACGAGCAGTACTTC
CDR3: CASLSLGAYEQYF

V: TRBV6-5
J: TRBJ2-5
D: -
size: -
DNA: TGTGCCAGCAGTTCCGTCCGAGAGGGTTGGGGAGAGACCCAGTACTTC
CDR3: CASSSVREGWGETQYF

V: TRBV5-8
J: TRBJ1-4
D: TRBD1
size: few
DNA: TGTGCCAGCAGCCCTGTCCCGGGACAGGGGCGGGATGAAAAACTGTTTTTT
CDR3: CASSPVPGQGRDEKLFF

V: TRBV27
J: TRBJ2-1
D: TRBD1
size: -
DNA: TGTGCCAGCAGTCTTCCGGGACAGGGTTACAATGAGCAGTTCTTC
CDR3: CASSLPGQGYNEQFF

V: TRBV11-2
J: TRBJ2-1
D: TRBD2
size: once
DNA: TGTGCCAGCAGCGGAGTGGGGACTAGCGGCAACAATGAGCAGTTCTTC
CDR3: CASSGVGTSGNNEQFF

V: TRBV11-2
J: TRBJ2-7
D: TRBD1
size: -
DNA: TGTGCCAGCAGGGTTATTAGACAGGGAACCTACGAGCAGTACTTC
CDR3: CASRVIRQGTYEQYF

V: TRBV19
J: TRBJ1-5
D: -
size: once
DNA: TGTGCCAGTAGTATAGACAGGGCCAATCAGCCCCAGCATTTT
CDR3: CASSIDRANQPQHF

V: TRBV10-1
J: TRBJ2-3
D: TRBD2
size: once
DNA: TGCGCCAGCGGGGAGAGTGCGGGAGGGCTCGACACAGATACGCAGTATTTT
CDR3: CASGESAGGLDTDTQYF

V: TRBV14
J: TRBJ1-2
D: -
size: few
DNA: TGTGCCAGCAGCCACGGGGGGCTACCGGGTAGCTACACCTTC
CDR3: CASSHGGLPGSYTF

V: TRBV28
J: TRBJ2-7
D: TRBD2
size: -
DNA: TGTGCCAGCAGTTATCCAAGACCCGGGACTAGCGGGACGTACGAGCAGTACTTC
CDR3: CASSYPRPGTSGTYEQYF

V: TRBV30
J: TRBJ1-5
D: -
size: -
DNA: TGTGCCTGGATGGCAGGGAAAGGGGATCAGCCCCAGCATTTT
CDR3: CAWMAGKGDQPQHF

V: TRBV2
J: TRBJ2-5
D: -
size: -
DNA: TGTGCCAGCAGTGGATACGGAGTAGGAGAGACCCAGTACTTC
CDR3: CASSGYGVGETQYF

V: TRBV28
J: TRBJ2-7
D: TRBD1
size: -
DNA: TGTGCCAGCAGTTTATTGGGGACAGGGGAGGGTTACGAGCAGTACTTC
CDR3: CASSLLGTGEGYEQYF

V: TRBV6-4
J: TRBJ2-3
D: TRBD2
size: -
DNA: TGTGCCAGCAGCCCAGGACTAGCGGGAGGGCCAGATACGCAGTATTTT
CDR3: CASSPGLAGGPDTQYF

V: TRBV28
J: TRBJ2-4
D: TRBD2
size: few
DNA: TGTGCCAGCACCTACGGACTAGGAAGAAACATTCAGTACTTC
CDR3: CASTYGLGRNIQYF

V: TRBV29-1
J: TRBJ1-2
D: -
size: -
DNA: TGCAGCGTTGTAGCGAGCAGCTATGGCTACACCTTC
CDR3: CSVVASSYGYTF

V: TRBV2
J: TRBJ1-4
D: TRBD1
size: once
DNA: TGTGCCAGCACCGGGGGACAGAATAATGAAAAACTGCTTTTT
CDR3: CASTGGQNNEKLLF

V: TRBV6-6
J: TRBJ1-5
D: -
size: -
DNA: TGTGCCAGCAGTTGGAGTCTTAGCAATCAGCCCCAGCATTTT
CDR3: CASSWSLSNQPQHF

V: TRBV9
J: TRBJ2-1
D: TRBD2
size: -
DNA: TGTGCCAGCAGCGTACCGGGACTAGGCCATGAGCAGTTCTTC
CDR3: CASSVPGLGHEQFF

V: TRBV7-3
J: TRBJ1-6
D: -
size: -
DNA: TGTGCCAGCAGTACCGGGACATTGAATTCACCCCTCCACTTT
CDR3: CASSTGTLNSPLHF

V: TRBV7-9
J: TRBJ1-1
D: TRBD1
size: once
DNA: TGTTCCAGCAGCTTAGCGGGACAGGGGATCGTGAACACTGAAGCTTTCTTT
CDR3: CSSSLAGQGIVNTEAFF

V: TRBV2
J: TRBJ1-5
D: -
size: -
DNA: TGTGCCAGCGGGGGCGAAGGGGGTCAGCCCCAGCATTTT
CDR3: CASGGEGGQPQHF

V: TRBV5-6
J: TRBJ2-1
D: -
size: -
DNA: TGTGCCAGCAGCCTTGGACGCGGGCGAGGGGGGCAGTTCTTC
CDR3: CASSLGRGRGGQFF

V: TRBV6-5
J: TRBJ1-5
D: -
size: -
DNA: TGTGCCAGCAGGCCGGGGGGCGGTCAGCCCCAGCATTTT
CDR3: CASRPGGGQPQHF

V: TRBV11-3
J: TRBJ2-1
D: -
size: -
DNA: TGTGCCAGCAGCTCTCGCGGGCTAGCACATGAGCAGTTCTTC
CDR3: CASSSRGLAHEQFF

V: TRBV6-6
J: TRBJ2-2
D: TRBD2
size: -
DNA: TGTGCCAGCAGCAGACTAGCGGGAGTGGCCGGGGAGCTGTTTTTT
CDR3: CASSRLAGVAGELFF

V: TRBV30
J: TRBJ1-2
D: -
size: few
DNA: TGTGCCTGGAGTACCTTGGCAGGCTACACCTTC
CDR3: CAWSTLAGYTF

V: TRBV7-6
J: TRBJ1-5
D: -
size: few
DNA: TGTGCCAGCAGCTCCACCCCCTCAGATCAGCCCCAGCATTTT
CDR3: CASSSTPSDQPQHF

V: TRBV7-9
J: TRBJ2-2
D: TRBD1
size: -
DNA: TGTGCCACCCCGTTCGGGGACAGGGTCACCGGGGAGCTGTTTTTT
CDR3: CATPFGDRVTGELFF